Below are 11 T cell receptor beta chains sequenced from a single sample in a study of cytomegalovirus exposure and HLA in healthy donors. The PCR contained 60 Vbeta and 13 Jbeta primers. Clones were read by immunoSEQ multiplex PCR, and TCRdb kept only the in-frame ones, dropping some. The data show approximately 120,000 clones, over 65% seen once. The sequencing input was PBMCs. These receptors came from a man aged 50-59 years in good health and CMV-seronegative.

The rearrangement joins TRBV25-1 to TRBJ2-7; 12 nucleotides agree with TRBD2. Per the germline V gene, CDR1 is MGHDK and CDR2 is SYGVNS. The length of the CDR3 is 15 residues. V lost 1 base and J lost 7; bases outside the gene matches: 5. The CDR3 spells CASSEWPSGGEEQYV. CDR3 nucleotides: TGTGCCAGCAGTGAATGGCCTAGCGGGGGGGAAGAGCAGTACGTC.

V usage is TRBV19 and J usage is TRBJ1-3; D unclear. The V and J ends lost 7 bases and 0 bases respectively, with 7 bases between them. This CDR3 contains 13 residues. Germline V CDR1 and CDR2: LNHDA, SQIVND (reference sequence). CDR3 residues: CASTTSSGNTIYF. The CDR3 DNA reads as TGTGCCAGTACAACCAGCTCTGGAAACACCATATATTTT.

This chain uses TRBV2 with TRBJ1-5; 9 bases are a match to TRBD1. The CDR3 has 13 amino acids. V lost 6 bases to trimming and J lost 9 bases; unmatched junction nucleotides: 6. Germline V lookup: CDR1 SNHLY, CDR2 FYNNEI. CDR3 nucleotides: TGTGCCAGCAGGGACAGGGGCATAGGGCCCCAGCATTTT. This gives the protein CASRDRGIGPQHF.

The CDR3 DNA is TGTGCCCGTGGAGGAGCGCGGAACACCGGGGAGCTGTTTTTT. Its protein product is CARGGARNTGELFF. This chain links TRBV30 with TRBJ2-2; weak D call: TRBD2 (5 bases). The CDR3 extends over 14 amino acids. V dropped 8 bases and J dropped 1 base, with 14 bases sitting between them. Germline CDR1 GTSNPN, CDR2 SVGIG (reference sequence). Drawing the rest from reference TRBV30 and TRBJ2-2, the complete variable domain is SQTIHQWPATLVQPVGSPLSLECTVEGTSNPNLYWYRQAAGRGLQLLFYSVGIGQISSEVPQNLSASRPQDRQFILSSKKLLLSDSGFYLCARGGARNTGELFFGEGSRLTVL.

In regard to this clone: Other DNA sequences in the sample encode the same CDR3. The V gene is TRBV9, the J gene TRBJ1-1; no clear D. Trimming left V 0 bases short and J 3 bases short, with 9 bases between. This CDR3 is 14 amino acids long. The germline CDR1 and CDR2 sequences are SGDLS and YYNGEE. DNA of the CDR3: TGTGCCAGCAGCGTAGTGAGCCAGGACACTGAAGCTTTCTTT. Protein: CASSVVSQDTEAFF.

V is TRBV5-1 and J is TRBJ2-1; TRBD2 aligns across 9 bases. With V trimmed by 0 bases and J by 5 bases, 6 bases remained unmatched. Germline CDR1 reads SGHRS; CDR2 reads YFSETQ. This CDR3 contains 16 residues. This CDR3 reads CASSLGPSGTNNEQFF. The CDR3 nucleotides are TGCGCCAGCAGCTTGGGGCCTAGCGGGACGAACAATGAGCAGTTCTTC.

The chain combines TRBV5-1 with TRBJ2-4, with 7 bases identical to TRBD1. The CDR3 is 14 amino acids. The junction had 8 bases not matched to a gene; V was cut back by 4 bases and J by 7 bases. CDR1 is SGHRS and CDR2 is YFSETQ in the germline V gene. The CDR3 DNA is TGCGCCAGCAGCACCGGACAGGCCAGCAACATTCAGTACTTC. This translates into CASSTGQASNIQYF.

The chain carries TRBV4-1 and TRBJ2-1, with D possibly TRBD2 on 7 matching bases. V lost 3 bases and J lost 0, with 15 bases in between. CDR1 and CDR2 from the germline V gene are MGHRA and YSYEKL. The CDR3 is 17 residues long. In nucleotides, the CDR3 is TGCGCCAGCAGCCAGGTGGCGGGGGCCCGCTCCTACAATGAGCAGTTCTTC. As protein: CASSQVAGARSYNEQFF.

This clone was seen only once. The V and J genes are TRBV10-3 and TRBJ2-6; D might be TRBD2 (6 bases). V lost 10 bases and J lost 0, with 7 bases in between. Germline CDR1 is ENHRY and CDR2 is SYGVKD. The CDR3 is 13 amino acids. The CDR3 DNA is TGTGCCAGCGGGGTCTCTGGGGCCAACGTCCTGACTTTC. Its translation is CASGVSGANVLTF.

This clone was counted only a few times. The gene calls are TRBV5-1 and TRBJ2-5, with 7 nucleotides matching TRBD2. Trimming took 4 bases from V and 5 from J; bases not matched to a gene: 5. This CDR3 comprises 13 residues. Per the germline V gene, CDR1 is SGHRS and CDR2 is YFSETQ. The chain's CDR3 is CASSRREGETQYF. The DNA of the CDR3 is TGCGCCAGCAGCCGCAGGGAGGGTGAGACCCAGTACTTC. The full variable domain, its missing parts supplied by reference TRBV5-1 and TRBJ2-5, is KAGVTQTPRYLIKTRGQQVTLSCSPISGHRSVSWYQQTPGQGLQFLFEYFSETQRNKGNFPGRFSGRQFSNSRSEMNVSTLELGDSALYLCASSRREGETQYFGPGTRLLVL.

V gene TRBV9 combines with J gene TRBJ2-2, with 8 nucleotides matching TRBD1. This CDR3 has 16 amino acids. Germline V gene data show CDR1 as SGDLS and CDR2 as YYNGEE. V lost 3 bases to trimming and J lost 4 bases; unmatched junction nucleotides: 8. CDR3 nucleotides: TGTGCCAGCAGCGAACCGGGACAGGTCACCACCGGGGAGCTGTTTTTT. As protein: CASSEPGQVTTGELFF.